These 22 T cell receptor beta chains originate from one sample sequenced in a study of T cells in Graves' hyperthyroidism and ophthalmopathy (dated by TCRdb to between 2017 and 2020). Preparation of the library involved multiplex PCR. TCRdb lists the instrument as Illumina HiSeq 2000. The TCR beta CDR3 regions were amplified from the RNA transcripts. A first-round RT-PCR of the TCR CDR3 used the HTBI primer set with the Qiagen OneStep RT-PCR kit. The public reads were reprocessed in TCRdb via fastp at Q25 and MiXCR, keeping in-frame beta chains. Each CDR3 protein gets just one entry, which takes the most common genes and DNA from the rows behind it. This sample has 450,000 to 650,000 distinct CDR3 sequences in its table, and about a fifth of those were observed once. Around 27% of the sample comes from the top ten. The specimen sequenced was blood. The receptors come from a man between 18 and 35 years old with Graves' hyperthyroidism.

This clonotype was seen more than once but under ten times. The chain couples TRBV28 to TRBJ1-5; D not resolved. Germline loops: CDR1 MDHEN, CDR2 SYDVKM. Trimming cost V 2 bases and J 3 bases, with 8 bases left between them. This CDR3 is 14 amino acids long. CDR3 in DNA: TGTGCCAGCAGTTTAGCCAGAGACAATCAGCCCCAGCATTTT. Protein: CASSLARDNQPQHF.

Ten or more counts support this clonotype. V and J are TRBV9 and TRBJ2-2; D remains ambiguous. V was trimmed by 0 bases and J by 7 bases, leaving 4 bases between them. Germline values: CDR1 SGDLS, CDR2 YYNGEE. The CDR3 has 12 residues. Here the CDR3 reads CASSVASGELFF. CDR3 sequence (DNA): TGTGCCAGCAGCGTAGCTAGCGGGGAGCTGTTTTTT.

The chain is built from TRBV19 and TRBJ1-1; D uncertain. This CDR3 comprises 14 residues. From germline, CDR1 is LNHDA and CDR2 SQIVND (reference sequence). Between the trimmed V and J ends, which lost 7 bases and 5 bases, there was a span of 17 bases. The CDR3 region is CASTNIPEETEAFF. CDR3 DNA sequence: TGTGCCAGTACAAACATCCCCGAAGAAACTGAAGCTTTCTTT.

This clonotype was detected ten times or more. The chain combines TRBV28 with TRBJ2-2; possibly TRBD1 or TRBD2 for D (8 bases each). The germline V and J ends were trimmed by 4 bases and 4 bases, with 16 bases remaining between them. CDR1 is MDHEN and CDR2 is SYDVKM in the germline V gene. This CDR3 contains 16 residues. CDR3 sequence reads: CASSSWTGTSTGELFF. CDR3 nucleotides: TGTGCCAGCAGTTCATGGACAGGGACTAGCACCGGGGAGCTGTTTTTT.

This clonotype was observed many times. The chain employs TRBV12-3 or TRBV12-4 and TRBJ2-7; D not certain. V gave up 1 base and J gave up 6 bases, with 7 bases separating them. The CDR3 totals 12 residues. The CDR3 loop is CASSLDTIEQYF. CDR3 nucleotide sequence: TGTGCCAGCAGTTTAGACACCATCGAGCAGTACTTC.

The chain recombines TRBV6-2 or TRBV6-3 with TRBJ2-3, with TRBD2 matching over 8 bases. The V gene's germline CDR1 is MNHEY and CDR2 SVGEGT. The J segment lost 3 bases and the V segment lost 6 bases, leaving 8 bases of the junction unmatched. CDR3 size: 15 residues. The CDR3 DNA follows: TGTGCCAGCAGGCCTCCGGGACTAGTAACAGATACGCAGTATTTT. Encoded protein: CASRPPGLVTDTQYF.

The sample holds a few counts of this clonotype. One base away lies a much larger clone, so this may be a sequencing read error. This chain uses TRBV5-1 with TRBJ2-7; a weak D match, TRBD2 (6 bases). The CDR3 is made up of 15 amino acids. CDR1 is SGHRS, CDR2 YFSETQ, per germline. The CDR3 region has the DNA TGCGCCAGCAGCTTGGAGTGGCGGGGCTGGTACGAGCAGCACTTC. Its protein product is CASSLEWRGWYEQHF.

The chain is built from TRBV11-2 and TRBJ2-5, with 10 bases aligning to TRBD1. The CDR3 runs 16 residues. Germline-derived CDR1 and CDR2 are SGHAT and FQNNGV. V gave up 5 bases and J gave up 5 bases; unmatched junction bases: 11. CDR3: CASSEVGQGRGETQYF. The CDR3 DNA follows: TGTGCCAGCAGCGAGGTGGGACAGGGGCGAGGTGAGACCCAGTACTTC.

DNA of the CDR3: TGTGCCAGCAGTTTAAACGGGGCCACACCCCTCCACTTT. This sequence encodes CASSLNGATPLHF. The chain combines TRBV12-3 or TRBV12-4 with TRBJ1-6, with D perhaps TRBD1 (5 bases). Trimming pared 2 bases from V and 11 bases from J, leaving 10 bases between. The CDR3 is made up of 13 amino acids.

This clonotype has a handful of counts. This chain links TRBV13 with TRBJ2-1; maybe TRBD1 (5 bases). Trimming pared 3 bases from V and 6 bases from J, leaving 15 bases between. CDR3 size: 15 residues. Per germline, CDR1 PRHDT and CDR2 FYEKMQ (reference sequence). The CDR3 protein is CASSLLGAYSNEQFF. The CDR3 nucleotides read TGTGCCAGCAGCTTGCTTGGGGCCTATAGCAATGAGCAGTTCTTC.

This rearrangement joins TRBV6-1 to TRBJ1-2; D gene ambiguous. Germline V lookup: CDR1 MNHNS, CDR2 SASEGT. This CDR3 is built from 14 residues. Trimming pared 1 base from V and 2 bases from J, leaving 8 bases between. This chain's CDR3 is CASSEVGENYGYTF. The CDR3 nucleotides read TGTGCCAGCAGTGAAGTAGGAGAAAACTATGGCTACACCTTC.

This clonotype was recorded at least ten times. A junction boundary mismatches the germline segment, possibly from a read error. The rearrangement uses TRBV12-5 and TRBJ2-2; TRBD2 is a possible D gene (5 bases). This CDR3 is 12 amino acids long. Germline V gene lookup returns CDR1 LGHNT and CDR2 FRNRAP. CDR3 nucleotides: TGTGCTAGTGGTCCATATCCCGGGAAGCTGTTTTTT. It encodes CASGPYPGKLFF. Combining the CDR3 with reference TRBV12-5 and TRBJ2-2 gives the whole variable domain DARVTQTPRHKVTEMGQEVTMRCQPILGHNTVFWYRQTMMQGLELLAYFRNRAPLDDSGMPKDRFSAEMPDATLATLKIQPSEPRDSAVYFCASGPYPGKLFFGEGSRLTVL.

This clonotype was picked up many times. The genes are TRBV5-5 and TRBJ1-5; the D is unclear. Trimming removed 3 bases at V and 2 bases at J, with 15 bases between. The V gene's germline CDR1 is SGHKS and CDR2 YYEKEE (reference sequence). The CDR3 is made up of 16 amino acids. The chain's CDR3 is CASSSTAGIGNQPQHF. In DNA form, the CDR3 reads TGTGCCAGCAGCTCTACGGCGGGGATAGGCAATCAGCCCCAGCATTTT.

In this sample, this clonotype turned up many times. The chain couples TRBV28 to TRBJ1-2; 7 bases fit TRBD1. This CDR3 is 15 amino acids long. The germline V gene has CDR1 MDHEN and CDR2 SYDVKM. The trim removed 5 bases at V and 6 bases at J, leaving 12 bases unmatched. The CDR3 DNA follows: TGTGCCAGCAGTCCCTCTTACCAGGGGGGGGATGGCTACACCTTC. Translating gives CASSPSYQGGDGYTF.

The sample holds a few counts of this clonotype. This sequence joins TRBV12-5 and TRBJ1-5; D not certain. Trimming left V 1 base short and J 6 bases short, with 10 bases between. Germline CDR1 reads LGHNT; CDR2 reads FRNRAP. The CDR3 length is 14 residues. CDR3 bases: TGTGCTAGTGGTTTGGGTCAACAAGGTCAGCCCCAGCATTTT. Protein: CASGLGQQGQPQHF.

This clonotype occurred many times. In nucleotides, the CDR3 is TGCGCCAGCAGAGCGACTAGCGGGATACAAGAGACCCAGTACTTC. This translates into CASRATSGIQETQYF. The chain carries TRBV4-1 and TRBJ2-5, with TRBD2 matching 11 bases. CDR1 and CDR2 from the germline V gene are MGHRA and YSYEKL. The CDR3 runs to 15 residues. V shed 6 bases and J 2 bases; nucleotides not matched to a gene: 5.

This clonotype appeared a few times. V is TRBV15 and J is TRBJ2-3, with 9 positions matching TRBD1. CDR3 size: 17 residues. Germline V gene data show CDR1 as LNHNV and CDR2 as YYDKDF (reference sequence). J lost 3 bases, V lost 0 bases, and 7 bases had no gene match. The CDR3 coding sequence is TGTGCCACCAGCAGAGAGGGGACAGGGTCTGTGACAGATACGCAGTATTTT. Translating gives CATSREGTGSVTDTQYF.

This clonotype was recorded at least ten times. V and J are TRBV28 and TRBJ1-1; TRBD1 aligns across 7 bases. CDR1 and CDR2 (germline): MDHEN, SYDVKM. V lost 5 bases, J lost 7 bases, and 10 bases stayed unmatched. This CDR3 comprises 14 residues. The CDR3, as DNA: TGTGCCAGCAGTCGGGACAGACTGCGCTATGAAGCTTTCTTT. It codes for CASSRDRLRYEAFF.

The chain couples TRBV29-1 to TRBJ2-5; D ambiguous. CDR3 size: 12 residues. Germline CDR1 reads SQVTM; CDR2 reads ANQGSEA. V was trimmed by 3 bases and J by 2 bases, leaving 7 bases between them. The CDR3 sequence is CSVERGQETQYF. DNA of the CDR3: TGCAGCGTTGAGCGCGGACAAGAGACCCAGTACTTC.

This clonotype was seen at least ten times. The chain uses TRBV20-1 and TRBJ2-7, with TRBD1 matching 8 bases. J lost 5 bases, V lost 4 bases, and 7 bases had no gene match. Germline assignment: CDR1 DFQATT and CDR2 SNEGSKA (reference sequence). The CDR3 runs to 13 residues. DNA of the CDR3: TGCAGTGCTAATTCGGACAGGGCCCACGAGCAGTACTTC. Protein product: CSANSDRAHEQYF.

V gene TRBV2 combines with J gene TRBJ2-3; 10 bases match TRBD2. Per the germline V gene, CDR1 is SNHLY and CDR2 is FYNNEI. Trimming at V came to 0 bases and at J to 3 bases, leaving 9 bases not matched to a gene. The CDR3 is made up of 18 amino acids. The CDR3 loop reads CASSEALPLAGETDTQYF. The CDR3 DNA reads as TGTGCCAGCAGTGAAGCGCTCCCGCTAGCGGGGGAGACAGATACGCAGTATTTT.

The chain couples TRBV6-5 to TRBJ1-1, with TRBD1 as a possible D gene (5 bases). Germline V lookup: CDR1 MNHEY, CDR2 SVGAGI. Deletions cut 0 bases from V and 5 bases from J, with 16 bases between. The CDR3 spans 16 residues. The chain's CDR3 is CASSYSTRAGLTEAFF. The CDR3 coding sequence is TGTGCCAGCAGTTACTCTACCAGGGCGGGCCTAACTGAAGCTTTCTTT.